This T cell receptor beta chain was observed in a study of T-cell memory formation after mild COVID-19. For the study at large: The two donors had largely donor-specific TCR clusters.

TCRdb re-analysed the 5' RACE reads in MiXCR, keeping a single row per CDR3 protein. The sample holds about 320,000 distinct CDR3 sequences, 14% seen once. Germline CDR1 is MNHEY and CDR2 is SVGEGT. Trimming cost V 1 base and J 2 bases, with 15 bases left between them. This CDR3 is 18 amino acids long. Points on this clonotype: Antigen specificity is unknown.

Whole-study results and caveats: Largely, contracting CD4+ clones fell within CM and EM, and contracting CD8+ clones within EMRA. CD4/CD8 balance characterized clones contracting day 15 to 85, and CD4+ skew characterized later expanders.

The chain is built from TRBV6-2 or TRBV6-3 and TRBJ2-6; TRBD1 or TRBD2 may be the D gene (5 bases each). The receptor was derived from a man between 18 and 35 years old who had mild COVID-19 (a few samples of this study predate the infection). Cell type and time point are not known. The sample was PBMCs or a T cell subset sorted from them (not recorded which). The CDR3 region is CASSYFRELRPGANVLTF. The CDR3 nucleotides read TGTGCCAGCAGTTACTTCAGGGAGCTGAGGCCTGGGGCCAACGTCCTGACTTTC.